This T cell receptor (beta chain) emerged from a study of T cells in Graves' hyperthyroidism and ophthalmopathy. Across the whole study: At the time of initial diagnosis and before any treatment, peripheral blood was collected.

Graves' hyperthyroidism qualified as stable when ophthalmopathy did not progress within 18 months. The CDR3 contains 15 residues. Trimming cost V 5 bases and J 2 bases, with 10 bases left between them. In germline, CDR1 is MDHEN, CDR2 SYDVKM. The CDR3 regions of TCR beta were amplified from RNA transcripts. HTBI primers were employed in a first-round RT-PCR of the TCR CDR3. Each CDR3 protein gets one entry after TCRdb re-called the multiplex PCR reads with MiXCR. The sample contains 350,000 to 500,000 distinct CDR3 sequences, roughly 15% of which appear only once. Ten or more counts support this clonotype.

Specimen: blood. The origin of this receptor is a woman aged 18-29 years with Graves' hyperthyroidism. The V gene is TRBV28, the J gene TRBJ2-6; D gene unclear. In nucleotides, the CDR3 is TGTGCCAGCAGTAGATACGGCCCTGGGGCCAACGTCCTGACTTTC. It is translated as CASSRYGPGANVLTF.